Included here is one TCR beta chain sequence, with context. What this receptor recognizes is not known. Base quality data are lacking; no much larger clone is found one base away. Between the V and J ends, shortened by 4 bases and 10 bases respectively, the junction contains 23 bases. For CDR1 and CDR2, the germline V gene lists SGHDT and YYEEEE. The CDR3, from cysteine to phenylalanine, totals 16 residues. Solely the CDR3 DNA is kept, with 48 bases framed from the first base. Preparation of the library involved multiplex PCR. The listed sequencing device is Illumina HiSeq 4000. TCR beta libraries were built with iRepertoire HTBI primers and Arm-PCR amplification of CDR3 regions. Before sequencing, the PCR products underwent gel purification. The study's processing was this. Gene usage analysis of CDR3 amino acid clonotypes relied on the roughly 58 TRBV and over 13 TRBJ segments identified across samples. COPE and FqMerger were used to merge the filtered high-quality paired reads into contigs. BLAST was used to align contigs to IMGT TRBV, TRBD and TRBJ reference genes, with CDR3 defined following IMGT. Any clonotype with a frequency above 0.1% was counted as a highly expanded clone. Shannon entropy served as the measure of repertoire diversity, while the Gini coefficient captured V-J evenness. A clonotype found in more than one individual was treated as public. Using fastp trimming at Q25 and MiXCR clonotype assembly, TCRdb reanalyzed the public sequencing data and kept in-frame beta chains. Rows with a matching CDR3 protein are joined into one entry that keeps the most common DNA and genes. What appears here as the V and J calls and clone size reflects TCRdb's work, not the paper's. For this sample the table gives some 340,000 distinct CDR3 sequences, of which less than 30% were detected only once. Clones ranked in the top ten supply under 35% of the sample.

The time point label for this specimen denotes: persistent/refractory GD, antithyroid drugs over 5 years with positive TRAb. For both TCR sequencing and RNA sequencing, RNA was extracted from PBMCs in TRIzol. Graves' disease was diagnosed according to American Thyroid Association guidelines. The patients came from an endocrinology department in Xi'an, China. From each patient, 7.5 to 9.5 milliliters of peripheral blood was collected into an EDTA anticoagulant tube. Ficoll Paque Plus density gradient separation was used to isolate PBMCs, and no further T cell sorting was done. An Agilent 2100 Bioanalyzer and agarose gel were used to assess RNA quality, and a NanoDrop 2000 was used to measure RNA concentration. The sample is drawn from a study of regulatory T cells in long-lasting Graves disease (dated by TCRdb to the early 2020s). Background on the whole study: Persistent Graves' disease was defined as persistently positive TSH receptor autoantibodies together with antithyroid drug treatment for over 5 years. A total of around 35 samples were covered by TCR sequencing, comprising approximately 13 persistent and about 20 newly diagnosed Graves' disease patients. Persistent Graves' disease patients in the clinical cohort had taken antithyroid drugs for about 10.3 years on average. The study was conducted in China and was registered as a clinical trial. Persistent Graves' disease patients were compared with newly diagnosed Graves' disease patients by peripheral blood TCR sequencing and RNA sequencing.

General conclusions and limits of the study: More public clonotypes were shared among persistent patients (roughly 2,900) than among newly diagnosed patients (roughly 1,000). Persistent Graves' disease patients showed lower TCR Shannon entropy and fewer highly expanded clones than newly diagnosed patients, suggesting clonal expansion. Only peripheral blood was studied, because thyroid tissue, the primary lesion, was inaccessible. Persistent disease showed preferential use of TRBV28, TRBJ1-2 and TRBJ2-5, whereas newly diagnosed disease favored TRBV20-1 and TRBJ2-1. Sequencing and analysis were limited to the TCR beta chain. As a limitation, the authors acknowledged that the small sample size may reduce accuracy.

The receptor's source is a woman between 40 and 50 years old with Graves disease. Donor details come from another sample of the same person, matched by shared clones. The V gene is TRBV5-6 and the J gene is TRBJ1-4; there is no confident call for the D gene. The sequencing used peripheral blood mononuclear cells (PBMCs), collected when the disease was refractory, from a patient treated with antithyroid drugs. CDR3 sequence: CASSRFRDTGGRKLFF. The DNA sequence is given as TGTGCCAGCAGCCGTTTCCGAGACACCGGCGGGCGAAAACTGTTTTTT.